Presented here are 19 T cell receptor beta chains from one specimen sequenced in a study of blood T cell repertoires in COVID-19. Here immunoSEQ multiplex PCR was the method, and the copy in TCRdb shows in-frame clones only, minus some. The repertoire holds 300,000 to 400,000 clones, with roughly 85% as singletons. Specimen: peripheral blood. These receptors came from a human donor in a cohort sampled during active COVID-19.

The chain joins TRBV2 to TRBJ1-2, with 7 bases matching TRBD1. J gave up 3 bases and V 5 bases, and 9 bases lay outside the gene matches. Germline CDR1 SNHLY, CDR2 FYNNEI. CDR3 length: 15 residues. The CDR3 region has the DNA TGTGCCAGCAGTTACAATACAGGGGCCGACTATGGCTACACCTTC. Translation gives CASSYNTGADYGYTF.

The chain employs TRBV6-5 and TRBJ1-2, with D perhaps TRBD1 (6 bases). Per the germline V gene, CDR1 is MNHEY and CDR2 is SVGAGI. CDR3 length: 11 amino acids. The CDR3 nucleotides are TGTGCTACCCTATACAGGGCCGGCTACACCTTC. Amino acids: CATLYRAGYTF.

The sample holds a few counts of this clone. V gene TRBV6-4 combines with J gene TRBJ2-3; D is ambiguous. The V end lost 4 bases, the J end lost 5 bases, and 10 bases lay between the germline ends. Germline CDR1 is MRHNA and CDR2 is SNTAGT. The CDR3 contains 13 residues. The CDR3 coding sequence is TGTGCCAGCAGTGTCGACTTTGGAGATACGCAGTATTTT. It encodes CASSVDFGDTQYF.

Only a few counts were recorded for this clone. The chain carries TRBV7-9 and TRBJ2-7; 8 bases line up with TRBD1. The CDR3 is 14 amino acids. The germline CDR1 and CDR2 sequences are SEHNR and FQNEAQ (reference sequence). V trimming: 4 bases; J trimming: 3 bases; junction bases outside the gene matches: 5. The CDR3 sequence is CASSYPGQVYEQYF. Written as DNA, the CDR3 is TGTGCCAGCAGCTACCCGGGACAGGTCTACGAGCAGTACTTC.

The V call is TRBV14, the J call TRBJ2-1; no definite D call. The CDR3 has 15 amino acids. V gave up 4 bases and J gave up 2 bases, with 12 bases separating them. Germline V gene sequence: CDR1 SGHDN, CDR2 FVKESK. The CDR3 DNA reads as TGTGCCAGCAGCCCCAGACTTTCCACCTACAATGAGCAGTTCTTC. It specifies CASSPRLSTYNEQFF. Based on the CDR3 plus reference TRBV14 and TRBJ2-1, the full variable domain is EAGVTQFPSHSVIEKGQTVTLRCDPISGHDNLYWYRRVMGKEIKFLLHFVKESKQDESGMPNNRFLAERTGGTYSTLKVQPAELEDSGVYFCASSPRLSTYNEQFFGPGTRLTVL.

This clone was detected a few times. The chain carries TRBV6-5 and TRBJ2-2, with TRBD2 identical over 7 bases. The CDR3 totals 14 residues. V lost 8 bases, J lost 2 bases, and 5 bases stayed unmatched. Germline V CDR1 and CDR2: MNHEY, SVGAGI. The CDR3 here is CASSLAANTGELFF. CDR3 bases: TGTGCCAGCTCCCTAGCGGCAAACACCGGGGAGCTGTTTTTT.

This clone turned up a few times. The CDR3 DNA is TGTGCCAGCAGCCAACCACCAGGGGGAGCTTTCTTT. Translated, it gives CASSQPPGGAFF. The chain recombines TRBV3-1 (or the pseudogene TRBV3-2) with TRBJ1-1, with TRBD1 identical over 7 bases. Germline trimming cut 2 bases from V and 10 bases from J; bases unmatched to any gene: 4. Germline V gene sequence: CDR1 LGHDT, CDR2 YNNKEL (reference sequence). The length of the CDR3 is 12 residues.

The rearrangement links TRBV30 to TRBJ2-5; TRBD1 matches at 9 bases. V trimming: 0 bases; J trimming: 1 base; junction bases outside the gene matches: 3. CDR3 length: 15 amino acids. CDR1 is GTSNPN and CDR2 is SVGIG in the germline V gene (reference sequence). The CDR3 nucleotides read TGTGCCTGGAGTGTAGGACAGGGGATCCAAGAGACCCAGTACTTC. It codes for CAWSVGQGIQETQYF.

The chain employs TRBV7-2 and TRBJ1-2; D may be TRBD1 (5 bases). Germline loops: CDR1 SGHTA, CDR2 FQGNSA. The CDR3 runs 11 residues. The ends were cut back, 5 bases at V and 7 bases at J, with 8 bases in the middle. This CDR3 is CASSPDTGYTF. The CDR3 DNA reads TGTGCCAGCAGCCCGGACACTGGCTACACCTTC.

The chain combines TRBV24-1 with TRBJ2-5, with 9 nucleotides matching TRBD1. The junction had 7 bases not matched to a gene; V was cut back by 7 bases and J by 5 bases. The germline V gene has CDR1 KGHDR and CDR2 SFDVKD. This CDR3 is 14 amino acids long. CDR3 DNA: TGTGCCACCAGAGGGACAGGGATGACGGAGACCCAGTACTTC. Protein: CATRGTGMTETQYF.

This clone came up once. The V and J genes are TRBV30 and TRBJ2-5; 7 bases align to TRBD2. Trimming took 3 bases from V and 0 from J; bases not matched to a gene: 4. The CDR3 has 14 amino acids. Looked up from germline, CDR1 is GTSNPN and CDR2 is SVGIG (reference sequence). The CDR3: CAWSGGGDQETQYF. The CDR3 bases are TGTGCCTGGAGCGGCGGGGGAGACCAAGAGACCCAGTACTTC.

This chain uses TRBV7-9 with TRBJ2-2; TRBD1 matches 7 bases. Per germline, CDR1 SEHNR and CDR2 FQNEAQ (reference sequence). CDR3 length: 13 residues. V lost 5 bases and J lost 7; bases outside the gene matches: 4. CDR3 in amino acids: CASSTQGYGELFF. In DNA form, the CDR3 reads TGTGCCAGCAGCACACAGGGGTACGGGGAGCTGTTTTTT.

The chain couples TRBV29-1 to TRBJ1-1; TRBD1 agrees at 7 bases. Germline values: CDR1 SQVTM, CDR2 ANQGSEA. The CDR3 length is 10 residues. J was trimmed by 11 bases and V by 7 bases; bases with no gene match: 7. CDR3 in amino acids: CSAFDRDAFF. In nucleotides, the CDR3 is TGCAGCGCGTTCGACAGGGATGCTTTCTTT.

The chain is built from TRBV7-9 and TRBJ2-5; possibly TRBD2 for D (5 bases). The CDR3 has 15 amino acids. Germline lookup yields CDR1 SEHNR and CDR2 FQNEAQ (reference sequence). V lost 2 bases and J lost 2, with 12 bases in between. For the CDR3, the DNA is TGTGCCAGCAGCTTATACCGGGGAGATCAAGAGACCCAGTACTTC. Amino acid sequence: CASSLYRGDQETQYF.

This clone occurred once. The V and J genes are TRBV5-1 and TRBJ2-7; 9 nucleotides agree with TRBD1. In germline, CDR1 is SGHRS, CDR2 YFSETQ. This CDR3 comprises 15 residues. With 1 base clipped from V and 3 bases from J, the junction kept 5 bases outside the gene matches. CDR3 protein: CASSLRGQGSYEQYF. The CDR3, as DNA: TGCGCCAGCAGCTTGAGGGGACAGGGTAGCTACGAGCAGTACTTC.

DNA for the CDR3: TGTGCCATCTGCTTCGACACCTATAACTATGGCTACACCTTC. Translation: CAICFDTYNYGYTF. This chain joins TRBV10-3 and TRBJ1-2; unclear D gene. The ends were cut back, 8 bases at V and 1 base at J, with 14 bases in the middle. Germline CDR1 and CDR2: ENHRY and SYGVKD. The length of the CDR3 is 14 residues.

V and J are TRBV25-1 and TRBJ2-3; 8 bases are shared with TRBD2. The CDR3 loop spans 16 amino acids. V trimming: 1 base; J trimming: 1 base; junction bases outside the gene matches: 4. The germline V gene has CDR1 MGHDK and CDR2 SYGVNS. In DNA, the CDR3 is TGTGCCAGCAGTGAATTCGGCGGGGGGCGCACAGATACGCAGTATTTT. Translation: CASSEFGGGRTDTQYF. The variable domain in full, completed from reference TRBV25-1 and TRBJ2-3, reads EADIYQTPRYLVIGTGKKITLECSQTMGHDKMYWYQQDPGMELHLIHYSYGVNSTEKGDLSSESTVSRIRTEHFPLTLESARPSHTSQYLCASSEFGGGRTDTQYFGPGTRLTVL.

The chain joins TRBV19 to TRBJ1-4; TRBD1 matches 10 bases. Germline V lookup: CDR1 LNHDA, CDR2 SQIVND (reference sequence). J lost 9 bases, V lost 3 bases, and 4 bases had no gene match. The CDR3 is 14 residues long. The CDR3 DNA reads as TGTGCCAGTAGTATCGGACAGGGGGTACAAAAACTGTTTTTT. Translated, it gives CASSIGQGVQKLFF. Combining the CDR3 with reference TRBV19 and TRBJ1-4 gives the whole variable domain DGGITQSPKYLFRKEGQNVTLSCEQNLNHDAMYWYRQDPGQGLRLIYYSQIVNDFQKGDIAEGYSVSREKKESFPLTVTSAQKNPTAFYLCASSIGQGVQKLFFGSGTQLSVL.

The V call is TRBV13, the J call TRBJ2-1; 9 nucleotides align to TRBD1. Unmatched junction bases numbered 7, after V lost 6 bases and J lost 4 bases. The V gene's germline CDR1 is PRHDT and CDR2 FYEKMQ (reference sequence). The CDR3 loop spans 15 amino acids. CDR3 DNA: TGTGCCAGCAGTTTCGACAGGGGGGATTACAATGAGCAGTTCTTC. It codes for CASSFDRGDYNEQFF.